The clone carrying this T cell receptor (beta chain) has at least ten counts. Thyroid ultrasound, orbital computed tomography, TRAb, serum thyroxine and clinical symptoms formed the basis of diagnosis. The CDR3 consists of 13 residues. Germline trimming cut 6 bases from V and 5 bases from J; bases unmatched to any gene: 5. The sample is drawn from a study of Graves' ophthalmopathy and Graves' hyperthyroidism. Transcripts of RNA were the source for amplifying TCR beta CDR3 regions. First-round RT-PCR employed HTBI primers, with a second-round multiplex PCR after it. TCRdb reprocessed the multiplex PCR reads with MiXCR, giving one entry per CDR3 protein. The table has over a million distinct CDR3 sequences, less than 45% seen once; the top ten hold over 8.5%.

The clonotype originates from an adult man with Graves' hyperthyroidism. The specimen sequenced was peripheral blood or thyroid tissue (not recorded which). The chain is built from TRBV12-3 or TRBV12-4 and TRBJ2-7; TRBD1 agrees at 9 bases. The CDR3 region has the DNA TGTGCCAGCAGCCGGGACAGGGCCAACGAGCAGTACTTC. As protein: CASSRDRANEQYF.